A selection of T cell receptor beta chains follows, all from one sample in a study of blood T cell repertoires in COVID-19. Clones were sequenced by immunoSEQ multiplex PCR, and TCRdb holds only the in-frame ones, with some missing. Among fewer than 200,000 clones listed, roughly 70% were seen once. The sequenced sample was peripheral blood. These receptors all stem from a woman of 80 years or more with acute or convalescent COVID-19. The CDR3 runs from the conserved cysteine through the conserved F or W. The order of the fields is J gene, CDR3 length, D gene, clone size, V gene, CDR3 protein, CDR3 DNA. The D gene is left open where the match is weak. The listing skips clone size in some rows; elsewhere it reads once, few, many or a size class.

TRBJ2-2 | 14 | . | . | TRBV27 | CASSLPPGAGELFF | TGTGCCAGCAGTCTCCCCCCGGGGGCCGGGGAGCTGTTTTTT
TRBJ2-7 | 15 | . | . | TRBV9 | CASSPRAYVYYEQYF | TGTGCCAGCAGCCCGCGAGCGTACGTTTACTACGAGCAGTACTTC
TRBJ2-1 | 19 | . | many | TRBV7-8 | CASSTRPLYLVSGHNEQFF | TGTGCCAGCAGCACCCGCCCGTTATACCTAGTGAGCGGGCACAATGAGCAGTTCTTC
TRBJ2-1 | 16 | . | . | TRBV28 | CASSLYLGARGDEQFF | TGTGCCAGCAGTTTATATTTGGGGGCTCGGGGGGATGAGCAGTTCTTC
TRBJ2-5 | 18 | . | . | TRBV21-1 | CASSQGRPLAGGEETQYF | TGTGCCAGCAGCCAAGGGAGGCCCCTAGCGGGAGGCGAAGAGACCCAGTACTTC
TRBJ2-1 | 19 | TRBD2 | . | TRBV28 | CASCRSFVAGAHLYNEQFF | TGTGCCAGCTGCCGGTCCTTTGTAGCGGGAGCCCACCTCTACAATGAGCAGTTCTTC
TRBJ1-4 | 17 | TRBD1 | . | TRBV5-5 | CASSLSRQGAADEKLFF | TGTGCCAGCAGCTTGTCAAGACAGGGGGCCGCAGATGAAAAACTGTTTTTT
TRBJ1-1 | 15 | . | few | TRBV5-5 | CASSLDGWEYTEAFF | TGTGCCAGCAGCTTGGATGGGTGGGAGTACACTGAAGCTTTCTTT
TRBJ2-3 | 20 | TRBD2 | . | TRBV5-1 | CASSLGTGGRLAGVEDTQYF | TGCGCCAGCAGCTTGGGAACAGGGGGCAGACTAGCGGGAGTCGAAGATACGCAGTATTTT
TRBJ1-4 | 13 | TRBD1 | . | TRBV28 | CASQGASREKLFF | TGTGCCTCTCAGGGGGCTTCTCGAGAAAAACTGTTTTTT
TRBJ1-2 | 14 | . | . | TRBV28 | CASSLSPSFYGYTF | TGTGCCAGCAGTTTAAGTCCGAGCTTCTATGGCTACACCTTC
TRBJ2-1 | 16 | . | . | TRBV4-1 | CASTPIEGGKYNEQFF | TGCGCCAGCACTCCCATAGAAGGAGGGAAGTACAATGAGCAGTTCTTC
TRBJ2-1 | 15 | TRBD2 | . | TRBV11-2 | CASSLFRAGDNEQFF | TGTGCCAGCAGCTTATTTAGGGCGGGGGACAATGAGCAGTTCTTC
TRBJ2-7 | 11 | . | . | TRBV18 | CASSGQYEQYF | TGTGCCAGCTCCGGACAGTACGAGCAGTACTTC
TRBJ2-3 | 13 | . | . | TRBV9 | CASSGGPTDTQYF | TGTGCCAGCAGCGGTGGGCCAACAGATACGCAGTATTTT